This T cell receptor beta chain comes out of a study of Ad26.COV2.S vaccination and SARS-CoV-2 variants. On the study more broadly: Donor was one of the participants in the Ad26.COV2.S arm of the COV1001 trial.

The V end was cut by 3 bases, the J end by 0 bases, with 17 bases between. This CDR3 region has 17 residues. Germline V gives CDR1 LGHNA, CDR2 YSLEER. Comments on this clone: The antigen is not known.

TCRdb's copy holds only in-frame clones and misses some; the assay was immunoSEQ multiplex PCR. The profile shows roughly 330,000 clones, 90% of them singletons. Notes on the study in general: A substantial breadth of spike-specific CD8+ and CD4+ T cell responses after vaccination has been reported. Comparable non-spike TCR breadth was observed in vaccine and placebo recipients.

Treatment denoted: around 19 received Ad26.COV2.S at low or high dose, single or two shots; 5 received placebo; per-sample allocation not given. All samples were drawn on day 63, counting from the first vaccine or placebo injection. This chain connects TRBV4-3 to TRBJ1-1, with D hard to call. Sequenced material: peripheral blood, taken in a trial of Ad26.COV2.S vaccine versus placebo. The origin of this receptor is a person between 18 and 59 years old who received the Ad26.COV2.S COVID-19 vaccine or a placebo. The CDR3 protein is CASSHSRLRALNTEAFF. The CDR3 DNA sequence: TGCGCCAGCAGCCATAGCCGATTGAGGGCTTTGAACACTGAAGCTTTCTTT.